The clone carrying this T cell receptor beta chain was found a few times. The antigen remains unidentified. A sample-barcoded 5' primer and a J-beta primer mix were used in a second PCR of about 7 to 12 cycles. TCRdb fed the 5' RACE reads into MiXCR, producing one record per CDR3 protein. Among 590,000 or so distinct CDR3 sequences listed, approximately 30% were seen once. These data belong to a study of blood T cells in healthy people across ages. CDR1 is MNHNS and CDR2 is SASEGT in the germline V gene. V lost 4 bases and J lost 5; bases outside the gene matches: 7. The CDR3 is made up of 14 amino acids. Study-wide points: Diversity figures derived from one million T cells were judged to underestimate the true value. Naive T cell percentage showed a strong correlation with TCR beta diversity.

The sequence was obtained from a woman older than 75 in good health. Material: blood. This chain connects TRBV6-1 to TRBJ2-7, with TRBD1 matching 8 bases. The CDR3 region is CASSGRDRSDEQYF. The CDR3 bases are TGTGCCAGCAGTGGGAGGGACAGGTCTGACGAGCAGTACTTC.